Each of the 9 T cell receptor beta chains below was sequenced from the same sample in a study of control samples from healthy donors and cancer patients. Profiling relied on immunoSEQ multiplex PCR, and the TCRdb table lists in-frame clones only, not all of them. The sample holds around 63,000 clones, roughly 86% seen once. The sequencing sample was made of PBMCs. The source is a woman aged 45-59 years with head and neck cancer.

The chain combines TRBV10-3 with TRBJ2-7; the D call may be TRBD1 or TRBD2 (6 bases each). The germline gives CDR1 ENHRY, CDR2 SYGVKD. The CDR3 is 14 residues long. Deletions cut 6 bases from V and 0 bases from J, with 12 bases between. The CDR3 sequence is CAIREGGLSYEQYF. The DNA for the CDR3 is TGTGCCATCAGGGAGGGGGGCCTCTCCTACGAGCAGTACTTC.

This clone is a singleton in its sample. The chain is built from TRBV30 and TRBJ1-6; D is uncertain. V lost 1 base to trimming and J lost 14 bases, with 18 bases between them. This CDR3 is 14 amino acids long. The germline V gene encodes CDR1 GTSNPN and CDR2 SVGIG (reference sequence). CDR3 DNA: TGTGCCTGGAGTGGGCTAAATTGGCCGGGAACCCTCCACTTT. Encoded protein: CAWSGLNWPGTLHF.

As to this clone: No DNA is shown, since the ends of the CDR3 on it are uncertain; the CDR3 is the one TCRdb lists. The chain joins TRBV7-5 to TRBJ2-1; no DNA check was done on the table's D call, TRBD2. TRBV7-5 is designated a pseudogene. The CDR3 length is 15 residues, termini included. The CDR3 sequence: CVRSIVAGGSNEQFF.

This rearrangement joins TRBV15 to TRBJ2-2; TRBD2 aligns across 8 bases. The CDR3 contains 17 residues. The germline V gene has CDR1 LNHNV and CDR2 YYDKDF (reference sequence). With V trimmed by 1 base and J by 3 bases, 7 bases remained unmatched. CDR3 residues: CATSRGSSGSDTGELFF. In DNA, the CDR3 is TGTGCCACCAGCAGAGGTTCTAGCGGGTCGGACACCGGGGAGCTGTTTTTT. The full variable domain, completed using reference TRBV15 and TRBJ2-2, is DAMVIQNPRYQVTQFGKPVTLSCSQTLNHNVMYWYQQKSSQAPKLLFHYYDKDFNNEADTPDNFQSRRPNTSFCFLDIRSPGLGDTAMYLCATSRGSSGSDTGELFFGEGSRLTVL.

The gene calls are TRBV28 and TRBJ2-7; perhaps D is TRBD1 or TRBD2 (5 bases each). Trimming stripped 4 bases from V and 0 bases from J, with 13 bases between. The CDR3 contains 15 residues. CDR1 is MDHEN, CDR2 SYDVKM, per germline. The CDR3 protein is CASSSPGAASYEQYF. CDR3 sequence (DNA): TGTGCCAGCAGTTCGCCCGGGGCAGCCTCCTACGAGCAGTACTTC.

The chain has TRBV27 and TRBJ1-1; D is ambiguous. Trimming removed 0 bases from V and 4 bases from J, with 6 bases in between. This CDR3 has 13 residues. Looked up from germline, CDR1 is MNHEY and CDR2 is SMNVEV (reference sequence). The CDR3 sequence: CASSLSHGTEAFF. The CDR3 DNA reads TGTGCCAGCAGTTTATCGCACGGCACTGAAGCTTTCTTT.

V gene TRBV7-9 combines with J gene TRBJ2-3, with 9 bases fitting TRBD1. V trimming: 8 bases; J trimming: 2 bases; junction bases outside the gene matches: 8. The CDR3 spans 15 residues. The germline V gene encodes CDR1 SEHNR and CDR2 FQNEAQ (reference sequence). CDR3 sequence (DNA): TGTGCCAGCCGAGCCGGGACAGGGTACACAGATACGCAGTATTTT. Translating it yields CASRAGTGYTDTQYF.

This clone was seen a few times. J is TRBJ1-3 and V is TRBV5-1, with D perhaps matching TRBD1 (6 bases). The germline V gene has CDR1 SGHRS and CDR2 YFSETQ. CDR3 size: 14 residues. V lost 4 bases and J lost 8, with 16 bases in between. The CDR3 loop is CASSRWTVTDTIYF. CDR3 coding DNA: TGCGCCAGCAGCCGATGGACAGTAACGGACACCATATATTTT.

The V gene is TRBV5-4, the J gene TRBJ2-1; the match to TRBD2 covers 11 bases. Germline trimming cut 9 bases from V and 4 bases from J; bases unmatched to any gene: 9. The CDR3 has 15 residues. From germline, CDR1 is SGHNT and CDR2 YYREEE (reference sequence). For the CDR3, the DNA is TGTGCCACTCGGTTGGGACTAGCGGATTACAATGAGCAGTTCTTC. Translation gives CATRLGLADYNEQFF.